This TCR beta chain was obtained from a study of cytomegalovirus exposure and HLA in healthy donors. Findings and limits, study-wide: Many donors shared some public TCRs, even though most TCR sequences were rare. A missense variant in DCLRE1C was later tied to TCR beta V- and J-gene trimming.

This clone was detected once. Its target is not known. Primers for the PCR totalled 60 Vbeta and 13 Jbeta. Only in-frame clones appear in the TCRdb table, and some are missing; sequencing was by immunoSEQ multiplex PCR. The sample lists 30,000 to 40,000 clones, more than 85% occurring once. Germline V CDR1 and CDR2: SGHTA, FQGNSA. Trimming took off 3 bases at V and 9 bases at J, with 9 bases between the two ends. The CDR3 is 12 amino acids. The chain has TRBV7-2 and TRBJ2-1, with D possibly TRBD2 on 5 matching bases. The TCR sequence derives from a woman under 30 in good health and CMV-seronegative. The sequenced sample was PBMCs. The CDR3 nucleotides read TGTGCCAGCAGCTTTCTAGAGGGTGAGCAGTTCTTC. It specifies CASSFLEGEQFF.